This TCR beta chain originates from a study of shared clonotypes between healthy human individuals. Study-wide context: Those who served as donors were a couple of women and a few men between the ages of 18 and 49.

The ends were cut back, 0 bases at V and 10 bases at J, with 10 bases in the middle. The CDR3 sequence is 13 residues long. Germline V gene data show CDR1 as MGHDK and CDR2 as SYGVNS. Some clones are missing from TCRdb's copy, which holds only in-frame ones; the method was immunoSEQ multiplex PCR. The data show 2 million to 2.5 million clones, 80% to 95% seen once. This rearrangement joins TRBV25-1 to TRBJ2-1, with D uncertain. The sequenced material came from naive CD4+ T cells from PBMCs. The subset denotes: CD45RA+ positively selected. The TCR was taken from a man younger than 35 in good health. Some clones in this sample may be carry-over from other donors' samples. CDR3 amino acids: CASSEYSSREQFF. In DNA form, the CDR3 reads TGTGCCAGCAGTGAATATAGTTCTCGGGAGCAGTTCTTC.